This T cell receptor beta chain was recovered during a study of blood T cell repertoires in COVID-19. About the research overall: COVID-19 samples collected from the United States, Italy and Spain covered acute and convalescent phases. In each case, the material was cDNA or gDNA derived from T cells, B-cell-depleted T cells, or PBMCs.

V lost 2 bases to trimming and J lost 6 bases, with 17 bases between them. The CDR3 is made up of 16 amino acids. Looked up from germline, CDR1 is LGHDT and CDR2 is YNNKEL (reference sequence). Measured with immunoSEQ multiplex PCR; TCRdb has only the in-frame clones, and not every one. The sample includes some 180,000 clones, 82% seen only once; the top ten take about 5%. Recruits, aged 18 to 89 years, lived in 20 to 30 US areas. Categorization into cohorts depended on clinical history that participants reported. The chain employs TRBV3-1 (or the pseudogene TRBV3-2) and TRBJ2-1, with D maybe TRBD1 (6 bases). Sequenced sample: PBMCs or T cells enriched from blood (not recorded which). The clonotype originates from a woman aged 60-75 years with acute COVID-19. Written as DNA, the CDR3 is TGTGCCAGCAGCCAAAGATTAACAGGGACGGCCAATGAGCAGTTCTTC. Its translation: CASSQRLTGTANEQFF.